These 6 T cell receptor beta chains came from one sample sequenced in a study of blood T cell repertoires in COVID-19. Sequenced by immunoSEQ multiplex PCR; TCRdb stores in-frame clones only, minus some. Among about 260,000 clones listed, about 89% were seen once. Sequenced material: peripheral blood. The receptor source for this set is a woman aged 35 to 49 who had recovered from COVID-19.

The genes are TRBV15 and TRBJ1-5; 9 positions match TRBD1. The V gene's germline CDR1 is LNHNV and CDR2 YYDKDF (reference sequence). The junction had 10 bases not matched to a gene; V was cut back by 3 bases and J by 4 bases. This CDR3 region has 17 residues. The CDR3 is CATSSFTGGSMNQPQHF. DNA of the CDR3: TGTGCCACCAGCAGCTTCACAGGGGGCTCGATGAATCAGCCCCAGCATTTT.

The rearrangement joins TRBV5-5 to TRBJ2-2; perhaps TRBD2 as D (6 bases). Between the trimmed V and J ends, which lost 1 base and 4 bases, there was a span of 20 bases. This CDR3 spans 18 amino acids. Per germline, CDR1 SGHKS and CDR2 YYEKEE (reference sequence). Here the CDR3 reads CASSLQSFLGGGTGELFF. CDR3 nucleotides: TGTGCCAGCAGCTTGCAATCGTTCCTGGGGGGAGGCACCGGGGAGCTGTTTTTT.

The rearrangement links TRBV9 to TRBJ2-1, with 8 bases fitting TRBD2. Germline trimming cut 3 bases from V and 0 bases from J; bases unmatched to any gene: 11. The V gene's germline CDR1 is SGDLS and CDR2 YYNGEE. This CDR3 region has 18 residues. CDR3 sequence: CASSGVAGGNSSYNEQFF. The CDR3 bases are TGTGCCAGCAGCGGAGTGGCGGGGGGTAATAGCTCCTACAATGAGCAGTTCTTC.

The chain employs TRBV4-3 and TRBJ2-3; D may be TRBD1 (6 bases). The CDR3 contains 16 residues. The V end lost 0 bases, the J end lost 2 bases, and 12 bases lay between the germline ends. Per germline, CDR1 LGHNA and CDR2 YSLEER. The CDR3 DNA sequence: TGCGCCAGCAGCCAAGATAGGGCAGGGGCCACAGATACGCAGTATTTT. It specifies CASSQDRAGATDTQYF.

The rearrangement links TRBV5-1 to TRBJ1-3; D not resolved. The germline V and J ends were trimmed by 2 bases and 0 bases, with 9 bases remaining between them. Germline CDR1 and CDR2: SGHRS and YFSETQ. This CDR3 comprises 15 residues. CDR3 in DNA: TGCGCCAGCAGCTTTAGCATGAGCTCTGGAAACACCATATATTTT. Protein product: CASSFSMSSGNTIYF.

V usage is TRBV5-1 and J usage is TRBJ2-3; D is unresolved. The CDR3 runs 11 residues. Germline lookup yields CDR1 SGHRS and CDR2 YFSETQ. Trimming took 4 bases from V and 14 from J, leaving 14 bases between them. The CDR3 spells CASSPGPRLYF. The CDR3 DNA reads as TGCGCCAGCAGCCCGGGTCCTAGATTGTATTTT.